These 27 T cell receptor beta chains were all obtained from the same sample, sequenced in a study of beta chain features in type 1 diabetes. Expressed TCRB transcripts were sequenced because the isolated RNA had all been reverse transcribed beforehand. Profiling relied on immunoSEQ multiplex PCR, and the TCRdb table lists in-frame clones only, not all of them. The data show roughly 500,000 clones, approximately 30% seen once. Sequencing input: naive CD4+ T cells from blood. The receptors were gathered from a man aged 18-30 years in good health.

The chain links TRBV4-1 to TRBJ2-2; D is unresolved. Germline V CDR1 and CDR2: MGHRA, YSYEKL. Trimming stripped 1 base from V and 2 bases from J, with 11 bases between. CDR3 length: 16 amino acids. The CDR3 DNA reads TGCGCCAGCAGCCAAGCGGACCGAAGAAACACCGGGGAGCTGTTTTTT. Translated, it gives CASSQADRRNTGELFF.

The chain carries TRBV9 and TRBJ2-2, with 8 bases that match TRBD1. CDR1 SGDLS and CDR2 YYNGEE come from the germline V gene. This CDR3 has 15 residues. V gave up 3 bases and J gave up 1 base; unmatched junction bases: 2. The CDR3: CASSGGQGNTGELFF. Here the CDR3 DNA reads TGTGCCAGCAGCGGAGGACAGGGGAACACCGGGGAGCTGTTTTTT.

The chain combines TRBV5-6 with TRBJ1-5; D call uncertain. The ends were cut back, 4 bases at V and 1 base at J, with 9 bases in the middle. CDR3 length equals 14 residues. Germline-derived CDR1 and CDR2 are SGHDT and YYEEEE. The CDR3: CASSRRESNQPQHF. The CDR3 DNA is TGTGCCAGCAGCCGTCGGGAGAGCAATCAGCCCCAGCATTTT. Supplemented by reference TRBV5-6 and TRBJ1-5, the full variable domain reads DAGVTQSPTHLIKTRGQQVTLRCSPKSGHDTVSWYQQALGQGPQFIFQYYEEEERQRGNFPDRFSGHQFPNYSSELNVNALLLGDSALYLCASSRRESNQPQHFGDGTRLSIL.

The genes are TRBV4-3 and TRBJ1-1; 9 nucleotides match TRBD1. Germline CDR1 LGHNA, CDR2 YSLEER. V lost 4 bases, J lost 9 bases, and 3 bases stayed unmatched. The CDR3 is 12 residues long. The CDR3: CASSPDRGKAFF. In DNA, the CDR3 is TGCGCCAGCAGCCCCGACAGGGGGAAAGCTTTCTTT.

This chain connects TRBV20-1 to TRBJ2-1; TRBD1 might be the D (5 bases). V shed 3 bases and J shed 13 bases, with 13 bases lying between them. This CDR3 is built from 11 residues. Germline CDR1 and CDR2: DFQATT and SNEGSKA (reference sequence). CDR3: CSASVIRTQFF. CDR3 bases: TGCAGTGCTAGCGTCATCCGGACACAGTTCTTC.

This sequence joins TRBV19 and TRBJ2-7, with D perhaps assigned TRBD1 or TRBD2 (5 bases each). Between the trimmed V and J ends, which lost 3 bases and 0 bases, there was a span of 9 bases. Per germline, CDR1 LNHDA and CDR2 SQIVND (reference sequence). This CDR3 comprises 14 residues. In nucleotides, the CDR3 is TGTGCCAGTAGTATGAGAGGGACCTCCTACGAGCAGTACTTC. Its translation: CASSMRGTSYEQYF.

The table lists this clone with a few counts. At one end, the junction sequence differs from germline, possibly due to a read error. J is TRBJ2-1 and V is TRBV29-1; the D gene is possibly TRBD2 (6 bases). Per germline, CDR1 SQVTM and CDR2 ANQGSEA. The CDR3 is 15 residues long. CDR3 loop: CSVEEPGLGYNEQFF. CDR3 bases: TGCAGCGTAGAAGAGCCGGGACTGGGCTACAATGAGCAGTTCTTC.

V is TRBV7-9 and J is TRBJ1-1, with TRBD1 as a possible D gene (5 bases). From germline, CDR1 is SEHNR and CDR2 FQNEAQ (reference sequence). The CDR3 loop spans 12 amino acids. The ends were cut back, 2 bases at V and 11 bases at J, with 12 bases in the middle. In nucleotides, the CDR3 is TGTGCCAGCAGCTTAAAACAGGAGGTTGCTTTCTTT. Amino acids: CASSLKQEVAFF.

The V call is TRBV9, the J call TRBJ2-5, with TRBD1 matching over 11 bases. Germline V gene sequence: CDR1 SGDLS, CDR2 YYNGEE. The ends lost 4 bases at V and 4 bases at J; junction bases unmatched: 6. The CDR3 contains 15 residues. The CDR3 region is CASSRAGTGGETQYF. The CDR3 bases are TGTGCCAGCAGCAGAGCCGGGACAGGGGGAGAGACCCAGTACTTC.

CDR3 coding DNA: TGTGCCTGGAGTGTACAGGGGCTCAGTAGGGGTGAGCAGTTCTTC. This translates into CAWSVQGLSRGEQFF. The V and J genes are TRBV30 and TRBJ2-1; TRBD1 agrees at 7 bases. Per germline, CDR1 GTSNPN and CDR2 SVGIG (reference sequence). Losses at the gene ends were 0 bases for V and 9 bases for J; bases not matched to a gene: 11. CDR3 length: 15 residues.

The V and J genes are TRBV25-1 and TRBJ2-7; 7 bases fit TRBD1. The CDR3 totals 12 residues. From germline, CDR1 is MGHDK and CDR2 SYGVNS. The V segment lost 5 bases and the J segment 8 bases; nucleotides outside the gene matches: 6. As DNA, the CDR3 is TGTGCCAGCAGTTTTACAGGGGACCAGCAGTACTTC. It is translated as CASSFTGDQQYF.

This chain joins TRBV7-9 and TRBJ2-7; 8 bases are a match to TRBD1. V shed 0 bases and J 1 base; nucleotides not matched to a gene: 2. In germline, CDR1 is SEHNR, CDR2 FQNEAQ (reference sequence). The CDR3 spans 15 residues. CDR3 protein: CASSLAGQGSYEQYF. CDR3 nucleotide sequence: TGTGCCAGCAGCTTAGCCGGACAGGGTTCCTACGAGCAGTACTTC.

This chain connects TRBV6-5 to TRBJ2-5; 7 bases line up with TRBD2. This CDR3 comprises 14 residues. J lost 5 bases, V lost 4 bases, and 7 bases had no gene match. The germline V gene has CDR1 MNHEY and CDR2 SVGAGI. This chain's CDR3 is CASSWGEGGETQYF. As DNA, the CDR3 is TGTGCCAGCAGTTGGGGAGAGGGAGGGGAGACCCAGTACTTC.

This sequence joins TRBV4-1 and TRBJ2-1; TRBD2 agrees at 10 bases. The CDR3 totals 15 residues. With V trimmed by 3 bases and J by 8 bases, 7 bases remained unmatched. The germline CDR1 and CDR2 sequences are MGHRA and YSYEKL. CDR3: CASSHLGLAVDEQFF. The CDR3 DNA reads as TGCGCCAGCAGCCATCTCGGACTAGCGGTTGATGAGCAGTTCTTC.

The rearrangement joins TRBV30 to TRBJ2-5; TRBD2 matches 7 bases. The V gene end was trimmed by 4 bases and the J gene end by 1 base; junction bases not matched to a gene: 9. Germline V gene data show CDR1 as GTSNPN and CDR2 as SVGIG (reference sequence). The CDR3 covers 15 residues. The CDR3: CAWIPASGTQETQYF. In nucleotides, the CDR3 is TGTGCCTGGATCCCGGCTAGCGGTACCCAAGAGACCCAGTACTTC.

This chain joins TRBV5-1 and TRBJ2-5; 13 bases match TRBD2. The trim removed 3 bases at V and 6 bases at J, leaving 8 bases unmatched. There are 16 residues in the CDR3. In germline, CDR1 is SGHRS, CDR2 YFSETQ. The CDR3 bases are TGCGCCAGCAGCTGGGGGACTAGCGGGATGATGAAGACCCAGTACTTC. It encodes CASSWGTSGMMKTQYF.

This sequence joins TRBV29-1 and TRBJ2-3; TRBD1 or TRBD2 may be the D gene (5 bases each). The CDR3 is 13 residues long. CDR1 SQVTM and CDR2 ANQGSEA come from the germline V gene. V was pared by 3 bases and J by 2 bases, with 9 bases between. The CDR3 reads CSVERGPTDTQYF. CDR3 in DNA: TGCAGCGTTGAGAGGGGCCCCACAGATACGCAGTATTTT.

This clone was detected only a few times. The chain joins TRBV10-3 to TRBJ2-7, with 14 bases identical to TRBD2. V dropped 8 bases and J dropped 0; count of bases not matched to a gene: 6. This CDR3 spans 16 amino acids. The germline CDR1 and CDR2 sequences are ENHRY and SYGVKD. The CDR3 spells CAIGGLAGAISYEQYF. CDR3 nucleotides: TGTGCCATCGGGGGACTAGCGGGAGCCATCTCCTACGAGCAGTACTTC.

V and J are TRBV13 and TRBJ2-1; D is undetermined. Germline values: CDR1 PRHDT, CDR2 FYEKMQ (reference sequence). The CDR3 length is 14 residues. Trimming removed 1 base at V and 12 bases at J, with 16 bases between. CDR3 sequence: CASSLDPATRGQFF. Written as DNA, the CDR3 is TGTGCCAGCAGCTTAGATCCAGCGACCCGTGGGCAGTTCTTC.

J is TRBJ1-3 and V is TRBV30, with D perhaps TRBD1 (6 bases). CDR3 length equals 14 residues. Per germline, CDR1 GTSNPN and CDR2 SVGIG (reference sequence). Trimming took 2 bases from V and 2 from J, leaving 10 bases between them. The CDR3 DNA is TGTGCCTGGAGTCCACCAGGGGCTGGAAACACCATATATTTT. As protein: CAWSPPGAGNTIYF.

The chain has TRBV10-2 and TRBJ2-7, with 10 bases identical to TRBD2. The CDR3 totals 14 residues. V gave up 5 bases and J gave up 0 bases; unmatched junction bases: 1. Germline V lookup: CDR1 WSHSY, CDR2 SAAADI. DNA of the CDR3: TGCGCCAGCAGTCTAGCGGGAGTCTCCTACGAGCAGTACTTC. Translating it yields CASSLAGVSYEQYF.

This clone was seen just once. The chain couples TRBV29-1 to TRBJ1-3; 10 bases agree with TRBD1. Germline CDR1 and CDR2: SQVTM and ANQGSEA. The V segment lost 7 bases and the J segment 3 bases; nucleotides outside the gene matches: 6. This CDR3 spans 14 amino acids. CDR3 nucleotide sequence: TGCAGCGCGCAGACAGGGGGCTTTGGAAACACCATATATTTT. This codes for CSAQTGGFGNTIYF.

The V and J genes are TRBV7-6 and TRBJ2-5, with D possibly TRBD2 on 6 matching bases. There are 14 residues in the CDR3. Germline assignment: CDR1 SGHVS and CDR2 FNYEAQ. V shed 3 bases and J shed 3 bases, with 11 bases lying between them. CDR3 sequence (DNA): TGTGCCAGCAGCTTGTTTACGGGAGAAGAGACCCAGTACTTC. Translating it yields CASSLFTGEETQYF.

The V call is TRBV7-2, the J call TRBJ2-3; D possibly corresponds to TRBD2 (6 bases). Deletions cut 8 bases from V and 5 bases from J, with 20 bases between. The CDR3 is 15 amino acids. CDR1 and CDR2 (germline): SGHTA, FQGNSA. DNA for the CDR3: TGTGCCAGCGGCCCCACGCGGGGCAGGCAAGATACGCAGTATTTT. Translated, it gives CASGPTRGRQDTQYF. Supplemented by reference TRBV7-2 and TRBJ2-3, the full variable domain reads GAGVSQSPSNKVTEKGKDVELRCDPISGHTALYWYRQSLGQGLEFLIYFQGNSAPDKSGLPSDRFSAERTGGSVSTLTIQRTQQEDSAVYLCASGPTRGRQDTQYFGPGTRLTVL.

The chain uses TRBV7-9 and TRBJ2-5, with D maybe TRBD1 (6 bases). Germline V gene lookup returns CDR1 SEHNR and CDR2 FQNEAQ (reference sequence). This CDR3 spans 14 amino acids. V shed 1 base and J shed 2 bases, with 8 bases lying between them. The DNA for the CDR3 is TGTGCCAGCAGCTTAGTAGGACAGCAAGAGACCCAGTACTTC. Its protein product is CASSLVGQQETQYF.

The CDR3 is CASSPGQGINEKLFF. CDR3 DNA: TGTGCCAGCAGTCCAGGACAGGGTATTAATGAAAAACTGTTTTTT. This chain uses TRBV27 with TRBJ1-4; TRBD1 aligns across 8 bases. Trimming took 5 bases from V and 4 from J; bases not matched to a gene: 6. Germline CDR1 MNHEY, CDR2 SMNVEV (reference sequence). The CDR3 loop spans 15 amino acids.

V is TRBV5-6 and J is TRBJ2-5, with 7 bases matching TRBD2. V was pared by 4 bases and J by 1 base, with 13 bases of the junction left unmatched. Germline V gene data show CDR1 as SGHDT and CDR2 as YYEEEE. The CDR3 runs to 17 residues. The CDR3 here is CASSPQGGASGQETQYF. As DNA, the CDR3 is TGTGCCAGCAGCCCCCAGGGCGGGGCTAGCGGCCAAGAGACCCAGTACTTC. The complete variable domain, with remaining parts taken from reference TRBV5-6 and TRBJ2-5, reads DAGVTQSPTHLIKTRGQQVTLRCSPKSGHDTVSWYQQALGQGPQFIFQYYEEEERQRGNFPDRFSGHQFPNYSSELNVNALLLGDSALYLCASSPQGGASGQETQYFGPGTRLLVL.